One and the same sample provided the 10 T cell receptor beta chains below, sequenced in a study of T cell repertoires in cytomegalovirus infection (dated by TCRdb to between 2019 and 2020). What this sample's treatment or condition label stands for: in vitro stimulation with specific CMV peptide epitopes to enrich CMV-specific T cells. Sequenced on an Illumina HiSeq 1500. TCRdb cleaned the public reads at Q25 with fastp, built clones with MiXCR and kept in-frame beta chains. Each entry merges the rows of one CDR3 protein and shows their most common DNA and genes. The table for this sample lists approximately 350,000 distinct CDR3 sequences; roughly 36% of them were counted only once. 13% of the sample is in the top ten clones. The antigens for these receptors are not known. The specimen was cultured PBMCs, collected from culture after CMV antigen stimulation. The receptors originated from a human donor in good health (CMV status not recorded). Some clones in this sample may be carry-over from other donors' samples.

This sequence joins TRBV9 and TRBJ2-3; 10 nucleotides agree with TRBD2. From germline, CDR1 is SGDLS and CDR2 YYNGEE. V shed 4 bases and J 3 bases; nucleotides not matched to a gene: 23. This CDR3 comprises 21 residues. CDR3 bases: TGTGCCAGCAGCCCTGATGGGTTTTCTAGCGGGAGTGCATGGGGGACAGATACGCAGTATTTT. Translation: CASSPDGFSSGSAWGTDTQYF.

This clonotype was picked up a small number of times. The genes are TRBV7-2 and TRBJ1-1, with 7 bases aligning to TRBD1. V lost 6 bases to trimming and J lost 4 bases; unmatched junction nucleotides: 5. The CDR3 covers 13 residues. Germline values: CDR1 SGHTA, CDR2 FQGNSA. CDR3 coding DNA: TGTGCCAGCAGAAGGGGGCCGAGCACTGAAGCTTTCTTT. This gives the protein CASRRGPSTEAFF.

The chain combines TRBV18 with TRBJ1-2; the match to TRBD1 covers 7 bases. Germline CDR1 and CDR2: KGHSH and LQKENI. The CDR3 loop spans 16 amino acids. Germline trimming cut 3 bases from V and 0 bases from J; bases unmatched to any gene: 7. The CDR3 coding sequence is TGTGCCAGCTCACCGATCGGGACAGTTCCTAACTATGGCTACACCTTC. It translates to CASSPIGTVPNYGYTF.

The V call is TRBV28, the J call TRBJ2-7; 10 bases map to TRBD1. The V and J ends lost 3 bases and 4 bases, in that order; junction bases with no gene match: 6. The germline gives CDR1 MDHEN, CDR2 SYDVKM. There are 15 residues in the CDR3. The CDR3 nucleotides are TGTGCCAGCAGTTTTGACAGGGGGCGCGAATACGAGCAGTACTTC. As protein: CASSFDRGREYEQYF.

The chain has TRBV29-1 and TRBJ2-1, with 7 positions matching TRBD1. This CDR3 contains 16 residues. CDR1 and CDR2 from the germline V gene are SQVTM and ANQGSEA. V was pared by 0 bases and J by 8 bases, with 13 bases of the junction left unmatched. The CDR3 here is CSVEDPGTEGFDEQFF. CDR3 in DNA: TGCAGCGTTGAAGATCCCGGGACAGAGGGGTTCGATGAGCAGTTCTTC.

This clonotype was counted between two and nine times. At one end, the junction sequence differs from germline, possibly due to a read error. The chain employs TRBV7-2 and TRBJ1-2; D unclear. CDR1 SGHTA and CDR2 FQGNSA come from the germline V gene. CDR3 size: 13 residues. CDR3 protein: CASSLEGRYRYTF. CDR3 sequence (DNA): TGTGCCAGCAGCTTAGAAGGCCGCTATCGCTACACCTTC.

This clonotype was found a few times. The chain has TRBV7-2 and TRBJ1-2, with D possibly matching TRBD1 (5 bases). Germline V gene data show CDR1 as SGHTA and CDR2 as FQGNSA. V was clipped by 5 bases and J by 0 bases, with 13 bases between them. CDR3 length equals 15 residues. The CDR3 bases are TGTGCCAGCAGCCTACCGGGACCGACTAACTATGGCTACACCTTC. Translating gives CASSLPGPTNYGYTF.

The chain joins TRBV30 to TRBJ1-2; D is uncertain. Trimming cost V 5 bases and J 6 bases, with 10 bases left between them. Per germline, CDR1 GTSNPN and CDR2 SVGIG (reference sequence). The CDR3 totals 11 residues. CDR3 loop: CAWDGGHGYTF. The CDR3 bases are TGTGCCTGGGATGGAGGGCATGGCTACACCTTC.

This clonotype qualifies as medium-sized. The V call is TRBV2, the J call TRBJ2-2; possibly TRBD1 for D (5 bases). The CDR3 is 14 amino acids. Trimming stripped 5 bases from V and 4 bases from J, with 11 bases between. Germline V gene lookup returns CDR1 SNHLY and CDR2 FYNNEI. The chain's CDR3 is CASSTGPATGELFF. Written as DNA, the CDR3 is TGTGCCAGCAGTACAGGACCGGCCACCGGGGAGCTGTTTTTT.

The chain couples TRBV4-1 to TRBJ2-2; 9 bases are shared with TRBD2. The CDR3 totals 17 residues. Germline lookup yields CDR1 MGHRA and CDR2 YSYEKL. V trimming: 1 base; J trimming: 5 bases; junction bases outside the gene matches: 8. CDR3 sequence reads: CASSQAVAGVRTGELFF. DNA for the CDR3: TGCGCCAGCAGCCAAGCGGTAGCGGGAGTACGAACCGGGGAGCTGTTTTTT.